This T cell receptor (beta chain) appears in the sequencing data of a study of blood T cell repertoires in COVID-19. The wider study: In each case, the material was cDNA or gDNA derived from T cells, B-cell-depleted T cells, or PBMCs.

Authors' processing steps: Reference gene primer amplification in the assay estimated nucleated cell counts. Profiling relied on immunoSEQ multiplex PCR, and the TCRdb table lists in-frame clones only, not all of them. V and J calls and clone size follow that table, whereas D and trimming were derived from the DNA. The data show about 160,000 clones, approximately 86% seen once. CDR3 length: 15 amino acids. Germline CDR1 and CDR2: MNHNS and SASEGT. The J segment lost 3 bases and the V segment lost 3 bases, leaving 7 bases of the junction unmatched. V is TRBV6-1 and J is TRBJ1-1, with 7 bases aligning to TRBD1. This sequence was found in a woman aged 60-70 years with active or convalescent COVID-19. Material for sequencing was peripheral blood. CDR3 coding DNA: TGTGCCAGCAGTGATCTAAGACAGGGTGACACTGAAGCTTTCTTT. Its translation is CASSDLRQGDTEAFF.